This T cell receptor (beta chain) was recovered during a study of T cell responses to AZD1222 COVID-19 vaccine. Pooling was applied to second doses at about 4 or about 12 weeks. V lost 2 bases to trimming and J lost 4 bases, with 16 bases between them. CDR1 and CDR2 (germline): MNHEY, SVGEGT. The CDR3 covers 16 residues. Some clones are missing from TCRdb's copy, which holds only in-frame ones; the method was immunoSEQ multiplex PCR. The table includes 120,000 to 150,000 clones, approximately 90% detected once. This sequence joins TRBV6-2 or TRBV6-3 and TRBJ2-3; D might be TRBD2 (6 bases). The sample here was peripheral blood, taken 28 days after the second AZD1222 dose. The clonotype was recovered from an adult who received the AZD1222 COVID-19 vaccine. CDR3 amino acids: CASSYGRGGGSDTQYF. In nucleotides, the CDR3 is TGTGCCAGCAGTTACGGGCGGGGTGGTGGTTCAGATACGCAGTATTTT.